This entry lists 2 T cell receptor beta chains sequenced from one sample in a study of somatic mutations in cytotoxic T cells in rheumatoid arthritis. The protocol was immunoSEQ multiplex PCR, while the TCRdb copy is restricted to in-frame clones and leaves out a portion. The sample yields around 20,000 clones, around 86% seen once. The sequenced sample consisted of CD8+ T cells sorted from blood. These receptors were obtained from a man between 18 and 35 years old with rheumatoid arthritis.

The chain employs TRBV19 and TRBJ1-4, with unresolved D. The germline gives CDR1 LNHDA, CDR2 SQIVND (reference sequence). V gave up 6 bases and J gave up 8 bases, with 13 bases separating them. This CDR3 has 13 residues. CDR3 loop: CASSPGTGEKLFF. As DNA, the CDR3 is TGTGCCAGTAGCCCAGGCACTGGGGAAAAACTGTTTTTT.

The chain couples TRBV4-1 to TRBJ2-5; possibly TRBD2 for D (7 bases). Trimming took 3 bases from V and 2 from J, leaving 19 bases between them. The CDR3 covers 17 residues. Per the germline V gene, CDR1 is MGHRA and CDR2 is YSYEKL. The DNA of the CDR3 is TGCGCCAGCAGCCAGGGGGGGCTAGCGGTTTCTCAAGAGACCCAGTACTTC. Amino acid sequence: CASSQGGLAVSQETQYF.